This TCR beta chain was sequenced for a study of T cells in Graves' hyperthyroidism and ophthalmopathy. TCR beta CDR3 region amplification was performed from RNA transcripts. An initial round of RT-PCR targeting the TCR CDR3 relied on the HTBI primer set. TCRdb analysed the multiplex PCR reads with MiXCR anew, one entry per CDR3 protein. The sample includes under 250,000 distinct CDR3 sequences, about 15% of them seen just once. In its sample, this clonotype was seen many times. Germline CDR1 and CDR2: MDHEN and SYDVKM. The CDR3 sequence is 15 residues long. Deletions cut 7 bases from V and 5 bases from J, with 20 bases between.

This receptor was taken from a man over 45 with Graves' hyperthyroidism. Specimen: blood. The chain couples TRBV28 to TRBJ2-5, with D possibly being TRBD2 (5 bases). The CDR3 DNA reads as TGTGCCAGCACCTCCAGGAGCTTCGGGGTCGAGACCCAGTACTTC. Residues: CASTSRSFGVETQYF.